This note documents a single T cell receptor beta chain sequence. Its antigen is undetermined. This CDR3 comprises 17 residues. V was clipped by 2 bases and J by 2 bases; unmatched bases: 6. Per germline, CDR1 SGHDT and CDR2 YYEEEE. Unexposed donor CD4+ T cells date from about 2011-2019, before the COVID-19 pandemic. CD4+ T cells were isolated from the cells after around eleven days of culture. Cultures held a few million PBMCs per well with approximately 9.8 IU/ml IL-2. The sample originates from a study of CD4 T cells in relation to SARS-CoV-2 and coronaviruses. Across the study: PBMCs were cultured with antigen for roughly 10 days before TCR beta sequencing.

The repertoire was sequenced with immunoSEQ multiplex PCR; TCRdb's copy has only in-frame clones and lacks some. Among fewer than 25,000 clones listed, over 60% were seen once. The chain couples TRBV5-6 to TRBJ2-5; 13 positions match TRBD2. The sequenced sample consisted of CD4+ T cells from PBMCs, cultured in vitro. This receptor was taken from a human donor in good health. CDR3 region: CASSLRLAGGGQETQYF. The CDR3 coding sequence is TGTGCCAGCAGCTTAAGACTAGCGGGGGGCGGGCAAGAGACCCAGTACTTC.